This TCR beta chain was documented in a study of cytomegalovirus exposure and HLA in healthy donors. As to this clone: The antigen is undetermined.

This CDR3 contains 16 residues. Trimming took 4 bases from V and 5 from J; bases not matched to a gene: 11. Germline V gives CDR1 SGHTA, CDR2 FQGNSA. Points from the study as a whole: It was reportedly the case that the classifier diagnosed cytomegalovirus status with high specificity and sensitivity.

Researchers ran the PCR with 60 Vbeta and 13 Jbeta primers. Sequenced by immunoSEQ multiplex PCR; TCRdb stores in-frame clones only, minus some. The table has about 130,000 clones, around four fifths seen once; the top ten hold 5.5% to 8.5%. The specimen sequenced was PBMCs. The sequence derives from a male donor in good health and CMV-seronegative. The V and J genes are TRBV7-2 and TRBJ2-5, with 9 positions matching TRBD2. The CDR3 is CASSWAGTSMGETQYF. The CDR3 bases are TGTGCCAGCAGCTGGGCCGGGACTAGCATGGGGGAGACCCAGTACTTC.